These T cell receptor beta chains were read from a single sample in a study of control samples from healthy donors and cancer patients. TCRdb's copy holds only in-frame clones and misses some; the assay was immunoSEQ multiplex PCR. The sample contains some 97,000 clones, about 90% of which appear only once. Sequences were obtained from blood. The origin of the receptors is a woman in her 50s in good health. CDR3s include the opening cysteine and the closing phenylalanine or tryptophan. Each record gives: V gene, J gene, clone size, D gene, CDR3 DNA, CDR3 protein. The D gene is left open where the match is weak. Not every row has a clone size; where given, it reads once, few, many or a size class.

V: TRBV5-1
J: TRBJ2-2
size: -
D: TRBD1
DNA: TGCGCCAGCAGCCCCCCACAGGGGAGGGAGCTGTTTTTT
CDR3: CASSPPQGRELFF

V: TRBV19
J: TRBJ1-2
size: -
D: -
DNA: TGTGCCAGTAGTATTAGTCTCGGACATCCCTATGGCTACACCTTC
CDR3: CASSISLGHPYGYTF

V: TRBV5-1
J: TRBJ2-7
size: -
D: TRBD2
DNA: TGCGCCAGCAGCTTGGCCCACAGCGGGGGGCGGTACGAGCAGTACTTC
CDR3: CASSLAHSGGRYEQYF

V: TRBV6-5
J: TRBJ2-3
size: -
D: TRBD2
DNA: TGTGCCAGCGGACTAGCGGGGGGGCGACACGATACGCAGTATTTT
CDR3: CASGLAGGRHDTQYF

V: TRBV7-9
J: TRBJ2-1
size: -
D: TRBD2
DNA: TGTGCCAGCAGCTCAGGGACTAGCGGCAAGAATGAGCAGTTCTTC
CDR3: CASSSGTSGKNEQFF

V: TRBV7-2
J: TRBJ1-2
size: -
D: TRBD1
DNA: TGTGCCAGCAGCCCAAGACAGGGCTCGGGCTACACCTTC
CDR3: CASSPRQGSGYTF

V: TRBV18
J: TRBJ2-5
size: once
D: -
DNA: TGTGCCAGCTCACCCCCAGGAGCGTGGGGGGAGGAGACCCAGTACTTC
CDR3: CASSPPGAWGEETQYF

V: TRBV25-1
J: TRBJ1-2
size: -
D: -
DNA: TGTGCCAGCAGTGAATCCCAAGGACGGGGCCTCCCTAACTATGGCTACACCTTC
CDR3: CASSESQGRGLPNYGYTF

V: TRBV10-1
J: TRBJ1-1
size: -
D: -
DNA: TGCGCCAGCAGTGCCTCGGGGCGAAGGTCTGAAGCTTTCTTT
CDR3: CASSASGRRSEAFF

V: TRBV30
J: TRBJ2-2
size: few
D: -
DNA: TGTGCCTGGACCTTGGTGAACACCGGGGAGCTGTTTTTT
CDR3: CAWTLVNTGELFF

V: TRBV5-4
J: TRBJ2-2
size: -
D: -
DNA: TGTGCCAGCAGCCCGAACACCGGGGAGCTGTTTTTT
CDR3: CASSPNTGELFF

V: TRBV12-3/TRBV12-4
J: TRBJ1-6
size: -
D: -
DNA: TGTGCCAGCAGTTTGTTGTCGGATTCACCCCTCCACTTT
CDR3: CASSLLSDSPLHF

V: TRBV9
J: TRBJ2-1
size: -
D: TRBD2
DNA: TGTGCCAGCAGCGTAGCTATTAGCGGGCAGTACAATGAGCAGTTCTTC
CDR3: CASSVAISGQYNEQFF

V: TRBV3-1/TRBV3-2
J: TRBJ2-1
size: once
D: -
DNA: TGTGCCAGCAGCCACGGGGACTTCTCCTACAATGAGCAGTTCTTC
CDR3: CASSHGDFSYNEQFF

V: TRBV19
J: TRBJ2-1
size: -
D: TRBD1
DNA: TGTGCCAGTAGTTCCCGGACAGGGATTGATGAGCAGTTCTTC
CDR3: CASSSRTGIDEQFF

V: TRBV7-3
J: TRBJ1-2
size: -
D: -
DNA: TGTGCCAGCAGCCATATAAGCCCGAACTATGGCTACACCTTC
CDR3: CASSHISPNYGYTF

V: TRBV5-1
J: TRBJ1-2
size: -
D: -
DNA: TGCGCCAGCAGCCCGACGAGTAACTATGGCTACACCTTC
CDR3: CASSPTSNYGYTF

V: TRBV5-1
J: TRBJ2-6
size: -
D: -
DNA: TGCGCCAGCAGCCCCCCGGACTCCGCTGGGGCCAACGTCCTGACTTTC
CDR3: CASSPPDSAGANVLTF

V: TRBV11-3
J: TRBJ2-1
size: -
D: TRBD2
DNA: TGTGCCAGCAGCACTCGGACTAGCGGGAGGGCCAATGAGCAGTTCTTC
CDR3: CASSTRTSGRANEQFF

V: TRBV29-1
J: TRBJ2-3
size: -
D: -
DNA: TGCAGCGTAACTCCCTTTGGGGCGCAGTATTTT
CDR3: CSVTPFGAQYF

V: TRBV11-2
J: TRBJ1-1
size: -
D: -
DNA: TGTGCCAGCACCCGGGGAGCAGTTGAAGCTTTCTTT
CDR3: CASTRGAVEAFF

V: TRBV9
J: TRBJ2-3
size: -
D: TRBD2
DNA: TGTGCCAGCAGCCCCCGCGGGAGTAGCGGGAGCACAGATACGCAGTATTTT
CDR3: CASSPRGSSGSTDTQYF

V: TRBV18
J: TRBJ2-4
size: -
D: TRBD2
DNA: TGTGCCAGCTCCCAACTCCCCGGGACTAGCGGGAGGGACATTCAGTACTTC
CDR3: CASSQLPGTSGRDIQYF

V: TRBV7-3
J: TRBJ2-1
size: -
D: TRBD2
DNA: TGTGCCAGCAGCTCTAGCGGGAGGGCCCCTGAGCAGTTCTTC
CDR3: CASSSSGRAPEQFF

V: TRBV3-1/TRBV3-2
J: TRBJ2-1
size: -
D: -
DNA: TGTGCCAGCAGCCAAGAGCGAAGGGCGGCAGGGATCAATGAGCAGTTCTTC
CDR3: CASSQERRAAGINEQFF

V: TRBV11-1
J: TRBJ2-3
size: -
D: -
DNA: TGTGCCAGCAGCTTAGGAGGGGGGCATACAGATACGCAGTATTTT
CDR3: CASSLGGGHTDTQYF

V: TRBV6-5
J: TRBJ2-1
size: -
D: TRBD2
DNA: TGTGCCAGCAAACGTTACAGCGGGAGGAGTGAGCAGTTCTTC
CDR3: CASKRYSGRSEQFF

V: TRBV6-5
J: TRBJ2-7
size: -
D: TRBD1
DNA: TGTGCCAGCAGTTCTCCTGGGACAGCATACTACGAGCAGTACTTC
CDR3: CASSSPGTAYYEQYF

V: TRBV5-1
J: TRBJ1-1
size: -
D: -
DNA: TGCGCCAGCAGCTCGGAAGTATTTCGCAACTCGAACACTGAAGCTTTCTTT
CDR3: CASSSEVFRNSNTEAFF

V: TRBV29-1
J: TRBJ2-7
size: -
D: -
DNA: TGCAGCGTTGATACGGATGTCCTGGACCTACCGAAGGGCTCCTACGAGCAGTACTTC
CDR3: CSVDTDVLDLPKGSYEQYF

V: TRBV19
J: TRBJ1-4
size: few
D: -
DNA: TGTGCCAGTAGTATAGGTGGCCACAAACTGTTTTTT
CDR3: CASSIGGHKLFF

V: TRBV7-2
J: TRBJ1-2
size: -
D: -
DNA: TGTGCCAGCAGTTCGACTAGCTTGGACAACATCTATGGCTACACCTTC
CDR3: CASSSTSLDNIYGYTF

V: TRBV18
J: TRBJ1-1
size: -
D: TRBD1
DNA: TGTGCCAGCTCAAGAGGGACAGGGGAAATGAACACTGAAGCTTTCTTT
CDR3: CASSRGTGEMNTEAFF

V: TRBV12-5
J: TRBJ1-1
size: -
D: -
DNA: TGTGCTAGTGGTTCAGGGTCGATCGGGGTGAACACTGAAGCTTTCTTT
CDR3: CASGSGSIGVNTEAFF

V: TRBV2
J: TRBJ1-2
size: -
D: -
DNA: TGTGCCAGCAGAGTAGGACAGCAATATGGCTACACCTTC
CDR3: CASRVGQQYGYTF

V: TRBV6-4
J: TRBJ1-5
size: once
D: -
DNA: TGTGCCAGCAGAGTTAGACAGGATAGCAATCAGCCCCAGCATTTT
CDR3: CASRVRQDSNQPQHF

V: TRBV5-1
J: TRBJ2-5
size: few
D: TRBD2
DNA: TGCGCCAGCAGCTTGGCGCCAGCGGGGAAAGAGACCCAGTACTTC
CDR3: CASSLAPAGKETQYF

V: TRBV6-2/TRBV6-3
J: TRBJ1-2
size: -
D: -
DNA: TGTGCCAGCAGTTACTGGTCCAACTATGGCTACACCTTC
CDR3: CASSYWSNYGYTF

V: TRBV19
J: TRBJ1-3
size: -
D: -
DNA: TGTGCCAGTAGTAAAGAGGACTCAAAACGAAACACCATATATTTT
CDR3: CASSKEDSKRNTIYF

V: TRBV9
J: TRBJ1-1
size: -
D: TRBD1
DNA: TGTGCCAGCAGCCCTACCGGGACAGGGGGCACTGAAGCTTTCTTT
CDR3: CASSPTGTGGTEAFF

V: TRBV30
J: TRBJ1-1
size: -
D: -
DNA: TGTGCCTGGAGTGTAAGGGTTAGCACTGAAGCTTTCTTT
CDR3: CAWSVRVSTEAFF

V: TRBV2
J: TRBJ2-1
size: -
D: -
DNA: TGTGCCAGCAGTGCTGGTACGGGAATCTACAATGAGCAGTTCTTC
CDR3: CASSAGTGIYNEQFF

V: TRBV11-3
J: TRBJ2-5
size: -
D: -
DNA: TGTGCCAGCAGCTTAGCCCAGGAAGAGACCCAGTACTTC
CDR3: CASSLAQEETQYF

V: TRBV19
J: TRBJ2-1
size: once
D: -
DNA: TGTGCCAGTAGTTTCGGTAGCCTGATCCCCTACAATGAGCAGTTCTTC
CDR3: CASSFGSLIPYNEQFF

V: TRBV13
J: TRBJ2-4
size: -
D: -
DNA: TGTGCCAGCAGCTTGGGGGGCTCGAACATTCAGTACTTC
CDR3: CASSLGGSNIQYF

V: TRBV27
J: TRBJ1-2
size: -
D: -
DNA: TGTGCCAGCAGCCCACAGGGATCCAACTATGGCTACACCTTC
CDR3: CASSPQGSNYGYTF

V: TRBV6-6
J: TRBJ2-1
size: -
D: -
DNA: TGTGCCAGCAGTCCACAGGGTACTCATCCTGCTAATGAGCAGTTCTTC
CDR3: CASSPQGTHPANEQFF

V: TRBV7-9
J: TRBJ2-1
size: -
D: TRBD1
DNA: TGTGCCAGCAGCCTCCTGATGGACAGGAATGAGCAGTTCTTC
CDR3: CASSLLMDRNEQFF

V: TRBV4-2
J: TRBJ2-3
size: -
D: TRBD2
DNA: TGTGCCAGCAGCGTCGAGCGGGGTGGGGCGCGCACAGATACGCAGTATTTT
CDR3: CASSVERGGARTDTQYF

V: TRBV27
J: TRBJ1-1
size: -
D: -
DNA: TGTGCCAGTCAAAACCGGGGGGGCACAGCTTTCTTT
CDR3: CASQNRGGTAFF

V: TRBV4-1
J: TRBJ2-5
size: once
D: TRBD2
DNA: TGCGCCAGCAGCCCCTACCTCACTAGCGGGTGGGGGTACCAAGAGACCCAGTACTTC
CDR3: CASSPYLTSGWGYQETQYF

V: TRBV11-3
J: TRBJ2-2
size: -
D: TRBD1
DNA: TGTGCCAGCAGCTTCGGAGGACAGGCACCAACCGGGGAGCTGTTTTTT
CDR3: CASSFGGQAPTGELFF

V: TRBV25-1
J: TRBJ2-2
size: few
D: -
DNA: TGTGCCAGCAGTGAATATGGCAGGGAGTTCACCGGGGAGCTGTTTTTT
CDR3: CASSEYGREFTGELFF

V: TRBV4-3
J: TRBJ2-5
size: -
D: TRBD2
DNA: TGCGCCAGCAGCCAAGACGGAGCGGGGATAAGTGGGACCCAGTACTTC
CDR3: CASSQDGAGISGTQYF

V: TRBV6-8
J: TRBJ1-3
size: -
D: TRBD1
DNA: TGTGCCAGCAGTGCCGACAGGGGGAATGGAAACACCATATATTTT
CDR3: CASSADRGNGNTIYF